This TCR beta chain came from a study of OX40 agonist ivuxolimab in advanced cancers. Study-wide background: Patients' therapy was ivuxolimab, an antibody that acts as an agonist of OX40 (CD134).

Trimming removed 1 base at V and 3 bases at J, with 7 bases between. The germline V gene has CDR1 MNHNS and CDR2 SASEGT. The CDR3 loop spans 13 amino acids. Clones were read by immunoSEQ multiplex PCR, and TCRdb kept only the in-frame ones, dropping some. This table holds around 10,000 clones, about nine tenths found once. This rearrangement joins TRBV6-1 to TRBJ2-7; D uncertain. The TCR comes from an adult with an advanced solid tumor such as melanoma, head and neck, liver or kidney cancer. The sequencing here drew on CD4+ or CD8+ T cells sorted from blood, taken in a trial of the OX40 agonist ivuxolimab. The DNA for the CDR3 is TGTGCCAGCAGTGAAGGGGAATACTACGAGCAGTACTTC. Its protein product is CASSEGEYYEQYF.